This TCR beta chain was observed in a study of blood T cell repertoires in COVID-19. Study-level information: Sites across the United States, Italy and Spain contributed samples from acute and convalescent COVID-19. The analysed material was cDNA or gDNA that came from T cells, B-cell-depleted T cells, or PBMCs.

Original processing methods: Estimation of nucleated cell counts was performed using reference gene primer amplification. Sequencing used immunoSEQ multiplex PCR; TCRdb keeps in-frame clones, though not all of them. That table furnishes V, J and clone size, whereas the DNA furnished D and trimming. The sample records about 210,000 clones, roughly nine tenths being singletons. The sequence was obtained from a man aged 25 to 45 with acute or convalescent COVID-19. Sequencing was carried out using peripheral blood.

CDR3 in amino acids: CASSVDGGGQGNTGELFF. The DNA of the CDR3 is TGTGCCAGCAGCGTAGATGGGGGTGGACAGGGGAACACCGGGGAGCTGTTTTTT. J is TRBJ2-2 and V is TRBV9; TRBD1 matches 8 bases. This CDR3 has 18 residues. Germline V gene data show CDR1 as SGDLS and CDR2 as YYNGEE. With V trimmed by 0 bases and J by 1 base, 8 bases remained unmatched.